The rows below give T cell receptor beta chains drawn from one sample of a study of post-analysis software for immune sequencing data. TCRdb re-derived calls from the PCR reads in MiXCR, one entry per CDR3 protein. The repertoire holds 550,000 to 700,000 distinct CDR3 sequences, with about 44% as singletons. The sample was blood. These receptors were obtained from a girl between 10 and 17 years old with multiple sclerosis. The CDR3 runs from the conserved cysteine through the conserved F or W. Fields, in order: V gene, D gene, clone size, J gene, CDR3 protein, CDR3 DNA. A D gene is named only where the DNA matches it firmly. Some rows mark clone size as missing; the rest say once, few, many or name a class of expanded clone.

TRBV12-3/TRBV12-4	-	-	TRBJ2-7	CASSLDRTTYEQYF	TGTGCCAGCAGTTTAGACAGGACGACCTACGAGCAGTACTTC
TRBV7-8	TRBD2	few	TRBJ2-3	CASSLWTSGGSTDTQYF	TGTGCCAGCAGCTTATGGACTAGCGGGGGAAGCACAGATACGCAGTATTTT
TRBV5-1	TRBD2	-	TRBJ2-7	CASSAKPSGGTYEQYF	TGCGCCAGCAGCGCCAAACCTAGCGGGGGAACCTACGAGCAGTACTTC
TRBV5-1	-	many	TRBJ2-7	CASSLATRSDEQYF	TGCGCCAGCAGCTTGGCAACACGGTCGGACGAGCAGTACTTC
TRBV10-3	-	-	TRBJ2-3	CAISVPRVERGPTSTDTQYF	TGTGCCATCAGTGTCCCTCGGGTGGAGAGAGGACCTACTAGCACAGATACGCAGTATTTT
TRBV6-6	-	-	TRBJ2-5	CASSWVGRETQYF	TGTGCCAGCAGCTGGGTGGGCCGGGAGACCCAGTACTTC
TRBV20-1	-	-	TRBJ2-5	CSARGPGVLGQETQYF	TGCAGTGCTAGAGGACCGGGGGTCTTGGGCCAAGAGACCCAGTACTTC
TRBV5-1	TRBD1	few	TRBJ2-4	CASSSWTGALKSIQYF	TGCGCCAGCAGCAGTTGGACAGGGGCACTCAAAAGCATTCAGTACTTC
TRBV6-5	-	-	TRBJ2-1	CSARGEYNEQFF	TGTTCGGCACGTGGGGAATACAATGAGCAGTTCTTC
TRBV25-1	TRBD2	-	TRBJ2-1	CASSPIGGLYNEQFF	TGTGCCAGCAGTCCTATCGGGGGGTTATACAATGAGCAGTTCTTC
TRBV10-3	TRBD1	few	TRBJ2-1	CAIKGTGTANEQFF	TGTGCCATCAAGGGGACAGGGACGGCCAATGAGCAGTTCTTC
TRBV12-3/TRBV12-4	-	-	TRBJ1-6	CASSLSVGLSPLHF	TGTGCCAGCAGTTTAAGCGTAGGGTTATCACCCCTCCACTTT
TRBV12-3/TRBV12-4	TRBD2	-	TRBJ2-7	CASSLDRGGRNEEQYF	TGTGCCAGCAGTTTGGATCGGGGCGGGAGAAATGAAGAGCAGTACTTC
TRBV7-2	-	-	TRBJ1-2	CASSINRFTAYGYTF	TGTGCCAGCAGCATAAACAGGTTCACCGCATATGGCTACACCTTC
TRBV5-1	-	-	TRBJ2-1	CASSLERGGRNEQFF	TGCGCCAGCAGCTTGGAACGCGGGGGCCGCAATGAGCAGTTCTTC
TRBV12-3/TRBV12-4	-	few	TRBJ2-3	CASASGRTSTDAQYF	TGTGCCAGCGCGTCGGGCCGAACTAGCACAGATGCGCAGTATTTT
TRBV6-1	TRBD2	few	TRBJ2-1	CASSAGLAGSLGNNEQFF	TGTGCCAGCAGTGCAGGACTAGCGGGGTCATTAGGGAACAATGAGCAGTTCTTC
TRBV10-3	-	-	TRBJ1-1	CAISDGRNYTEAFF	TGTGCCATCAGTGATGGAAGGAATTACACTGAAGCTTTCTTT
TRBV5-5	TRBD1	-	TRBJ2-5	CASSQDPGQGAGGETQYF	TGTGCCAGCAGCCAAGACCCGGGACAGGGGGCTGGCGGAGAGACCCAGTACTTC
TRBV12-3/TRBV12-4	-	few	TRBJ2-6	CASSPGTRSSGANVLTF	TGTGCCAGCAGTCCCGGGACGCGGAGCTCTGGGGCCAACGTCCTGACTTTC
TRBV5-5	TRBD1	-	TRBJ2-7	CASSLAGQAYNEQYF	TGTGCCAGCAGCTTGGCCGGACAGGCCTACAATGAGCAGTACTTC
TRBV12-3/TRBV12-4	-	-	TRBJ2-5	CASTRRAGALQETQYF	TGTGCCAGCACTCGTAGGGCGGGGGCCCTCCAAGAGACCCAGTACTTC
TRBV3-1	-	-	TRBJ1-1	CASSFQVPNTEAFF	TGTGCCAGCAGCTTTCAGGTGCCGAACACTGAAGCTTTCTTT
TRBV6-5	-	few	TRBJ2-1	CASSYSTDEQFF	TGTGCCAGCAGTTATTCTACAGATGAGCAGTTCTTC
TRBV3-1	-	-	TRBJ2-1	CAGGWGNEQFF	TGTGCCGGCGGCTGGGGGAATGAGCAGTTCTTC
TRBV20-1	-	-	TRBJ2-1	CSAELAGADHEQFF	TGCAGTGCCGAACTGGCGGGGGCCGACCATGAGCAGTTCTTC
TRBV29-1	-	-	TRBJ2-7	CSVEDLNEGSYEQYF	TGCAGCGTTGAAGATCTCAATGAGGGGTCCTACGAGCAGTACTTC
TRBV11-2	-	-	TRBJ2-5	CASSLRAQRGTQYF	TGTGCCAGCAGCTTACGGGCACAGCGAGGGACCCAGTACTTC
TRBV7-2	-	-	TRBJ2-3	CASSLVRFTDTQYF	TGTGCCAGCAGCTTGGTCCGGTTCACAGATACGCAGTATTTT
TRBV12-3/TRBV12-4	-	many	TRBJ1-2	CASSGRDGGHYGYTF	TGTGCCAGCAGTGGCCGGGACGGGGGACACTATGGCTACACCTTC
TRBV12-5	-	-	TRBJ2-5	CASGSEQETRETQYF	TGTGCTAGTGGTTCTGAACAGGAGACAAGGGAGACCCAGTACTTC
TRBV2	-	-	TRBJ2-4	CASSEGMGDTLAKNIQYF	TGTGCCAGCAGTGAAGGGATGGGGGACACTCTAGCCAAAAACATTCAGTACTTC
TRBV5-1	-	few	TRBJ2-7	CASSTRGGSQYF	TGCGCCAGCAGCACCCGAGGGGGAAGTCAGTACTTC
TRBV4-1	TRBD2	-	TRBJ2-1	CASSQDLSGGASYNEQFF	TGCGCCAGCAGCCAAGATCTCAGCGGGGGGGCGTCCTACAATGAGCAGTTCTTC
TRBV20-1	-	-	TRBJ1-2	CSARAQGDNRYTF	TGCAGTGCTAGAGCGCAAGGGGACAATCGCTACACCTTC
TRBV12-3/TRBV12-4	-	once	TRBJ2-3	CASSSEYGQYF	TGTGCCAGCAGTTCAGAGTACGGGCAGTATTTT
TRBV20-1	-	-	TRBJ1-2	CSATTADSSYGYTF	TGCAGTGCCACCACTGCCGACAGTTCCTATGGCTACACCTTC
TRBV12-3/TRBV12-4	-	-	TRBJ2-3	CASRLITDTQYF	TGTGCCAGCAGACTGATTACAGATACGCAGTATTTC
TRBV3-1	TRBD1	few	TRBJ2-7	CASSSLETGNSYEQYF	TGTGCCAGCAGCTCCCTTGAGACAGGGAACTCCTACGAGCAGTACTTC
TRBV4-1	-	-	TRBJ2-1	CASSGPFGDLRHEQFF	TGCGCCAGCAGCGGGCCTTTTGGGGACCTGCGCCATGAGCAGTTCTTC
TRBV7-2	TRBD2	-	TRBJ2-1	CASSLGTSGRVEEFF	TGTGCCAGCAGCCTAGGGACTAGCGGGAGGGTTGAGGAGTTCTTC
TRBV12-3/TRBV12-4	-	-	TRBJ2-7	CASSFQNGGDEQYF	TGTGCCAGCAGTTTTCAGAACGGGGGCGACGAGCAGTACTTC
TRBV12-3/TRBV12-4	-	-	TRBJ1-2	CASSPRGRGNYGYTF	TGTGCCAGCAGTCCGCGGGGGAGGGGCAACTATGGCTACACCTTC
TRBV5-5	TRBD1	-	TRBJ1-1	CASSWRTGGNTEAFF	TGTGCCAGCAGCTGGAGGACAGGGGGGAACACTGAGGCTTTCTTT
TRBV20-1	TRBD2	-	TRBJ2-7	CSGRLAGAREQYF	TGCAGTGGGCGACTAGCGGGGGCCAGGGAGCAGTACTTC
TRBV13	TRBD1	few	TRBJ2-7	CASSLAWTGGNEQYF	TGTGCCAGCAGCTTAGCTTGGACAGGGGGCAACGAGCAGTACTTC
TRBV20-1	-	-	TRBJ1-2	CSANTGSYGYTF	TGCAGTGCTAATACGGGAAGCTATGGCTACACCTTC
TRBV7-9	-	once	TRBJ2-4	CASRGSGFAKNIQYF	TGTGCCAGCAGGGGCTCGGGGTTTGCCAAAAACATTCAGTACTTC
TRBV10-3	TRBD2	-	TRBJ2-5	CAISLLAGTQETQYF	TGTGCCATCAGTTTGCTAGCGGGGACTCAAGAGACCCAGTACTTC
TRBV4-2	-	-	TRBJ2-5	CASSLGSGRRLETQYF	TGTGCCAGCAGCCTTGGTTCGGGGCGGCGGTTAGAGACCCAGTACTTC
TRBV25-1	-	-	TRBJ2-4	CASSPPSSSLAKNIQYF	TGTGCCAGCAGTCCCCCTAGCAGTTCCCTTGCCAAAAACATTCAGTACTTC
TRBV20-1	TRBD2	-	TRBJ2-1	CSARAPGLAGGRNEQFF	TGCAGTGCTAGAGCGCCGGGACTAGCGGGAGGGCGGAATGAGCAGTTCTTC
TRBV7-8	TRBD2	once	TRBJ2-5	CASSFHHVAGDLPETQYF	TGTGCCAGCAGCTTCCATCACGTAGCGGGGGACCTCCCGGAGACCCAGTACTTC
TRBV12-3/TRBV12-4	TRBD2	-	TRBJ2-3	CASSLEASGASTDAQYF	TGTGCCAGCAGTTTAGAGGCTAGCGGGGCGAGCACAGATGCGCAGTATTTT
TRBV29-1	-	-	TRBJ1-2	CSVAAGARDYGYTF	TGCAGCGTTGCGGCGGGGGCCAGGGACTATGGCTACACCTTC
TRBV5-5	TRBD1	-	TRBJ2-1	CASSSQDRSYNEQFF	TGTGCCAGCAGCTCACAGGACAGGTCCTACAATGAGCAGTTCTTC
TRBV12-3/TRBV12-4	TRBD1	-	TRBJ1-1	CASRGTGTNTEAFF	TGTGCCAGCAGGGGGACAGGGACGAACACTGAAGCTTTCTTT